What follows is one TCR beta chain and its context. The clone's antigen remains unknown. Base qualities are missing; no much larger clone stands one base away. The data derive from a study of blood T cell repertoires in COVID-19 (dated by TCRdb to the early 2020s). Background for the entire study: Samples from collaborators originated in the United States, Italy and Spain and spanned both the acute and convalescent phases of COVID-19. The prospective study material was composed of cDNA or gDNA derived from T cells, B-cell-depleted T cells, or PBMCs. Subjects who had been exposed to COVID-19, were actively infected with it, or had recovered from it provided the deeply sampled blood TCRbeta repertoires that made up the dataset. The repertoires were made available in a free public database intended to serve as a resource for research on the immune response to SARS-CoV-2. The samples were drawn from the first 160 participants of the ongoing ImmuneRACE study and from more than 1,000 subjects provided by 6 global collaborators. Sample metadata almost always included a de-identified subject ID, COVID-19 status, age in years and sex. HLA class I and class II types, where available, came from metadata supplied by the sample provider rather than from assay-based typing. Findings and caveats that apply to the study as a whole: The quantity of clinical and demographic metadata differed by source and by participant and was supplied without curation.

The CDR3 contains 15 residues, cysteine and phenylalanine counted. The only DNA kept is the CDR3, 45 bases in frame from the first base. CDR1 is given as ENHRY and CDR2 as SYGVKD, both from the germline V gene. The V end gives up 6 bases and the J end 12 bases, leaving 16 bases in the junction not matched to a gene. Participants in the prospective study were aged about 18 to 95 years, lived in over 20 United States geographic areas, and enrolled through a virtual design. Cohort assignment in the prospective study relied on participant-reported clinical history from a screening survey and a study questionnaire. Each participant in the prospective study had whole blood, serum and a nasopharyngeal or oropharyngeal swab collected by mobile phlebotomists. Over a 2-month period, participants in the prospective study had the option of providing additional blood draws and questionnaires. Prospective study blood samples were shipped either frozen or at room temperature before DNA extraction.

The immunoSEQ Assay, a bias-controlled multiplex PCR, was used to amplify TCRbeta CDR3 regions from genomic DNA. In the source study's methods: Within the assay, amplification of reference gene primers was used to estimate how many nucleated cells each sample contained. To quantify the absolute abundance of each unique TCRbeta CDR3 rearrangement, sequence reads were collapsed and filtered. For each sample, productive Simpson clonality was calculated as the square root of Simpson's diversity index across productive rearrangements. TCRdb took this table from immuneACCESS and kept in-frame rearrangements with V and J called. Such tables lack part of the clones; where checked against another copy, unresolved V genes explain under half of the gap, and the rest is unexplained. Clonal size and the V and J genes are those of that table, whereas D and trimming came from the DNA. Across this sample there are about 270,000 clones, with approximately 91% seen only once. The ten largest clones add up to approximately 2.5% of the sample.

Sequences were obtained from PBMCs or T cells enriched from blood (not recorded which). In this chain, TRBV10-3 is recombined with TRBJ2-1, with 8 bases in between that match TRBD2. This clonotype was sampled from a woman aged 40 to 55 with acute COVID-19. The DNA is as follows: TGTGCCATCAGACCCAGCGGGGGCTCTACAATGAGGCAGTTCTTC. Translated, this gives CAIRPSGGSTMRQFF.